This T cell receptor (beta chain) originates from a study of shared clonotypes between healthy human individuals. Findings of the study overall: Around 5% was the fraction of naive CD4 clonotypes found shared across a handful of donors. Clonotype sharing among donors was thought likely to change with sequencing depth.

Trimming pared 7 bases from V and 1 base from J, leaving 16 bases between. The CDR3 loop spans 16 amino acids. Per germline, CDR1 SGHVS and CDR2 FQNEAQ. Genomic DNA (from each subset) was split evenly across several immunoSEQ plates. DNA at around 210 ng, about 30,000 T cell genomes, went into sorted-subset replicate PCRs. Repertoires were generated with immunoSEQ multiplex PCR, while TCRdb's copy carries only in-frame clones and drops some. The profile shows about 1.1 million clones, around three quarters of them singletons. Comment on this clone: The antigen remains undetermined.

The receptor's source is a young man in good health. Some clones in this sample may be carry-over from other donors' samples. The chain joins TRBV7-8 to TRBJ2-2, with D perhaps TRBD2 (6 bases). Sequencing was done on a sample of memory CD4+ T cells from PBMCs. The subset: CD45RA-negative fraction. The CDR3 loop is CASTLNSGENTGELFF. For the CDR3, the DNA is TGTGCCAGCACCCTGAATAGCGGAGAGAACACCGGGGAGCTGTTTTTT.